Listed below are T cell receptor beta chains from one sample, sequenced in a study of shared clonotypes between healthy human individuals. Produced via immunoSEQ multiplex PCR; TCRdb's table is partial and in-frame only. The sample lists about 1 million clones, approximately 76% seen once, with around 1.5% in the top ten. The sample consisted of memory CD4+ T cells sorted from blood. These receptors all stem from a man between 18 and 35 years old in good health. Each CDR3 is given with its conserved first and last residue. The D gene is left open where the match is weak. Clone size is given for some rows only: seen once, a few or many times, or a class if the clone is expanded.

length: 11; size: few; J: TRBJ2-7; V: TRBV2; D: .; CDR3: CASSYSHEQYF; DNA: TGTGCCAGCAGTTACAGTCACGAGCAGTACTTC
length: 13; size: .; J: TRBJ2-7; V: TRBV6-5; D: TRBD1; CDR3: CASSYSMGGQGNF; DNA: TGTGCCAGCAGTTACTCGATGGGGGGACAGGGTAACTTC
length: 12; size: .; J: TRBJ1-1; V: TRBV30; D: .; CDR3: CAWSNQGNEAFF; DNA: TGTGCCTGGTCAAACCAAGGGAATGAAGCTTTCTTT
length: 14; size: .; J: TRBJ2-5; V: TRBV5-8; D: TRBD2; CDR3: CASSLGTSEETQYF; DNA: TGTGCCAGCAGCTTGGGGACTAGTGAAGAGACCCAGTACTTC
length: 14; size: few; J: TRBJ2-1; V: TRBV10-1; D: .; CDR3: CASSASGSYNEQFF; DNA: TGCGCCAGCAGCGCGTCGGGCTCCTACAATGAGCAGTTCTTC
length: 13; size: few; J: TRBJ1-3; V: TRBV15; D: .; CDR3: CATSRDRGNTIYF; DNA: TGTGCCACCAGCAGAGATCGAGGGAACACCATATATTTT
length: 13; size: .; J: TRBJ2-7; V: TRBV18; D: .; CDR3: CASSRGLTLEQYF; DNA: TGTGCCAGCTCCCGGGGACTTACCCTTGAGCAGTACTTC
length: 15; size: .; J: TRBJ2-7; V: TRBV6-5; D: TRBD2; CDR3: CASSYFSGGPYEQYF; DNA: TGTGCCAGCAGTTATTTTTCGGGGGGACCCTACGAGCAGTACTTC
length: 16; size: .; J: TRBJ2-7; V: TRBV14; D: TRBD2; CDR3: CASSGLSTTNSYEQYF; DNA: TGTGCCAGTAGCGGGCTGAGTACGACAAACTCCTACGAGCAGTACTTC
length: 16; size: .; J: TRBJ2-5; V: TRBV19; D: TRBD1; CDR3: CASSQTQGASQETQYF; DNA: TGTGCCAGTAGTCAAACACAGGGGGCGAGCCAAGAGACCCAGTACTTC
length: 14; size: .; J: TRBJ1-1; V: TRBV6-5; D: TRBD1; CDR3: CASSRDRPNTEAFF; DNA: TGTGCCAGCAGTAGGGACAGACCGAACACTGAAGCTTTCTTT
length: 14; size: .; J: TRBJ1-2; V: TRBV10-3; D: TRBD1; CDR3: CATKNTGTGVGYTF; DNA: TGTGCCACCAAGAATACCGGGACAGGGGTTGGCTACACCTTC
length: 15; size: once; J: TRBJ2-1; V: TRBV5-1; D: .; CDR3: CASSSLGGGDNEQFF; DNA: TGCGCCAGCTCCTCACTCGGGGGCGGAGACAATGAGCAGTTCTTC
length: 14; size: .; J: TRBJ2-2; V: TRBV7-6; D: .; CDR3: CASSRQANTGELFF; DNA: TGTGCCAGCAGTCGACAGGCGAACACCGGGGAGCTGTTTTTT
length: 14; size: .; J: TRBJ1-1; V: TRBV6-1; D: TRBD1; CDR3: CASSEAGQGVGAFF; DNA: TGTGCCAGCAGTGAAGCGGGGCAGGGGGTTGGAGCTTTCTTT
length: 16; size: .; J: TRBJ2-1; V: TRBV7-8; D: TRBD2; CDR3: CASSSPGGGMYGEQFF; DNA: TGTGCCAGCAGCTCGCCGGGAGGGGGAATGTACGGTGAGCAGTTCTTC
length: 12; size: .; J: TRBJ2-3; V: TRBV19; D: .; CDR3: CASSMAWNTQYF; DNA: TGTGCCAGTAGTATGGCTTGGAATACGCAGTATTTT
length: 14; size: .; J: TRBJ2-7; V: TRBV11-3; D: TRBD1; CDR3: CASSFGGTGYEQYF; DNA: TGTGCCAGCAGCTTTGGAGGGACAGGCTACGAGCAGTACTTC
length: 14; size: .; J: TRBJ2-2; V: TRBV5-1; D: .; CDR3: CASSLGPVGGELFF; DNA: TGCGCCAGCAGCTTGGGCCCAGTAGGCGGGGAGCTGTTTTTT
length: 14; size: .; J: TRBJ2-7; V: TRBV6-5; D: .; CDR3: CASSYGGRADEQYF; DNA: TGTGCCAGCAGTTACGGGGGCAGGGCCGACGAGCAGTACTTC
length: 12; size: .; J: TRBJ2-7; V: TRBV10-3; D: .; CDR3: CAIGGWGNEQYF; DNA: TGTGCCATCGGTGGGTGGGGGAACGAGCAGTACTTC
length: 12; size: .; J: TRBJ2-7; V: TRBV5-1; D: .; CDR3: CASSLQGLEQYF; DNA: TGCGCCAGCAGCTTACAGGGACTCGAGCAGTACTTC
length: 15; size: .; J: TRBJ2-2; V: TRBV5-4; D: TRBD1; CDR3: CASSSQGQGTGELFF; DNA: TGTGCCAGCAGCTCACAGGGGCAGGGCACCGGGGAGCTGTTTTTT
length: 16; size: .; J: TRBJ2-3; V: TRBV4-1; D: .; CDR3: CASSLTLAARTDTQYF; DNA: TGCGCCAGCAGCCTGACCTTAGCGGCGAGGACAGATACGCAGTATTTT
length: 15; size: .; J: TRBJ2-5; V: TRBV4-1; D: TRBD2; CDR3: CASSQDPSGGKTQYF; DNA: TGCGCCAGCAGCCAAGATCCTAGCGGGGGTAAGACCCAGTACTTC
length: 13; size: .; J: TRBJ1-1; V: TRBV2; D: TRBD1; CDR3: CASSPGRGPEAFF; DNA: TGTGCCAGCAGCCCGGGGAGGGGGCCTGAAGCTTTCTTT
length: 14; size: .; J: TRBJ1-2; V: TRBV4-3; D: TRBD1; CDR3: CASSQGAGGYGYTF; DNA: TGCGCCAGCAGCCAAGGGGCAGGGGGCTATGGCTACACCTTC